The sample holds one count of the clone carrying this TCR beta chain. The antigen is unknown. This CDR3 region has 14 residues. Germline V CDR1 and CDR2: SGHNT, YYREEE (reference sequence). V gave up 4 bases and J gave up 4 bases; unmatched junction bases: 5. Each cell subset's genomic DNA was divided evenly among several immunoSEQ plates. Using approximately 200 ng DNA, about 30,000 T cell genomes, the sorted-subset replicate PCRs were run. TCRdb's table, derived via immunoSEQ multiplex PCR, lists solely in-frame clones and lacks some. The repertoire has fewer than 400,000 clones, approximately 79% of them found once; the top ten carry 10%. These data are taken from a study of shared clonotypes between healthy human individuals. Background on the study: The people who gave samples were a couple of women and a few men aged 18 to 49. Regarding the study as a whole: At large depth, rarefaction still showed sorted-subset sequencing to be incomplete.

The chain has TRBV5-4 and TRBJ2-1; the match to TRBD2 covers 7 bases. The TCR comes from a man aged 25 to 45 in good health. The sample consisted of memory CD4+ T cells sorted from blood. Subset described: CD45RA-negative fraction. This CDR3 reads CASSSGTQYNEQFF. CDR3 bases: TGTGCCAGCAGCAGCGGGACGCAGTACAATGAGCAGTTCTTC.